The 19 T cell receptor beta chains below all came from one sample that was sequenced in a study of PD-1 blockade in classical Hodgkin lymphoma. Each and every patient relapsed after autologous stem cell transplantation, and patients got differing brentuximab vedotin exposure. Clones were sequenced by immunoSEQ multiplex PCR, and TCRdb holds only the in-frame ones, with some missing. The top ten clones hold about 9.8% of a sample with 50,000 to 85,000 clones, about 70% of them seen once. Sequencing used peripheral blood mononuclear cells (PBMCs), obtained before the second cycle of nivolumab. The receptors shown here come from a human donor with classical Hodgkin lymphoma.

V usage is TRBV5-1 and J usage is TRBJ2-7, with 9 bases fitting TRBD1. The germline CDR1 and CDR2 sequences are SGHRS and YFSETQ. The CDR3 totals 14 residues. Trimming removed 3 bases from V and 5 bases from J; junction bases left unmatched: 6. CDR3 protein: CASSSGQGLNEQYF. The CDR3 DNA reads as TGCGCCAGCAGCTCCGGACAGGGGCTTAACGAGCAGTACTTC.

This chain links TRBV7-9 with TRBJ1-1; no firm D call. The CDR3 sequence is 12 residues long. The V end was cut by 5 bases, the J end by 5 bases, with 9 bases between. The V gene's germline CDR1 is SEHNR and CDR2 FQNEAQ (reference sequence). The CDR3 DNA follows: TGTGCCAGCAGCGAGATTAGGACTGAAGCTTTCTTT. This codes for CASSEIRTEAFF.

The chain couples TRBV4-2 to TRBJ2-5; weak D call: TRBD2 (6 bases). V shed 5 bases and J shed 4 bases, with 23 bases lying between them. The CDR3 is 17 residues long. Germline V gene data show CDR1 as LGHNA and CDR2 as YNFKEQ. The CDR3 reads CASSSPPAGTGGETQYF. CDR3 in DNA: TGTGCCAGCAGCTCGCCCCCCGCAGGCACCGGGGGAGAGACCCAGTACTTC.

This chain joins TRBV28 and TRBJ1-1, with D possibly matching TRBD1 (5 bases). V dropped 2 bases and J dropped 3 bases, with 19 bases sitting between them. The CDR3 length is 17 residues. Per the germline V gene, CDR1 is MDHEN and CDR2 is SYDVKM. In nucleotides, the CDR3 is TGTGCCAGCAGTTTAGAATCGGCAGGGATGTTGGACACTGAAGCTTTCTTT. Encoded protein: CASSLESAGMLDTEAFF. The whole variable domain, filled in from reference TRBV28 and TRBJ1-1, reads DVKVTQSSRYLVKRTGEKVFLECVQDMDHENMFWYRQDPGLGLRLIYFSYDVKMKEKGDIPEGYSVSREKKERFSLILESASTNQTSMYLCASSLESAGMLDTEAFFGQGTRLTVV.

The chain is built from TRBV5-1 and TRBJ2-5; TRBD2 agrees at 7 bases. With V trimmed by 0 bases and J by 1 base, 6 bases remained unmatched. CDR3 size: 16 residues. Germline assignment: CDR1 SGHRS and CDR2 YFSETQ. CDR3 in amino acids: CASSLAGGLTQETQYF. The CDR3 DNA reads TGCGCCAGCAGCTTGGCGGGGGGACTAACCCAAGAGACCCAGTACTTC.

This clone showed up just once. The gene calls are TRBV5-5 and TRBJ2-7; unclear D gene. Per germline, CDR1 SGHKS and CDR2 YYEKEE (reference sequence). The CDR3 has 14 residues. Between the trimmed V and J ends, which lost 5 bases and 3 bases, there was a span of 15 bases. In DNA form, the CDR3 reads TGTGCCAGCAGTTTTCGTCTAGATTTCTACGAGCAGTACTTC. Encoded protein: CASSFRLDFYEQYF.

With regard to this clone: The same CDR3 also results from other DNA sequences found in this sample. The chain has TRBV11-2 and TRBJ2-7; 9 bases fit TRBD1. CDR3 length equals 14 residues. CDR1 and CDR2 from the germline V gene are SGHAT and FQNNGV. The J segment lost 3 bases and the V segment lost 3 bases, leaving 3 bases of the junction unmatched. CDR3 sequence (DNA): TGTGCCAGCAGCTTGGGGACAGGGAGCTACGAGCAGTACTTC. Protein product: CASSLGTGSYEQYF.

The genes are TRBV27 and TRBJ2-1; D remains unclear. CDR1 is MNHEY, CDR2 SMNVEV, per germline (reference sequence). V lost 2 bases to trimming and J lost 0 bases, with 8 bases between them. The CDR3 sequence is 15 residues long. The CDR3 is CASSLDTSSYNEQFF. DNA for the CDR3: TGTGCCAGCAGTTTAGACACCAGCTCCTACAATGAGCAGTTCTTC.

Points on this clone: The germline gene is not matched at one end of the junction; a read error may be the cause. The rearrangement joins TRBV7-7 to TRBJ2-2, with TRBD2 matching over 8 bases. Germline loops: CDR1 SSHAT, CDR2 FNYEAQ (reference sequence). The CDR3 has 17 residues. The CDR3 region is CASSSHPGTREGGELFF. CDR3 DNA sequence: TGTGCTAGCAGCTCCCACCCCGGGACTAGGGAAGGTGGGGAGCTGTTTTTT.

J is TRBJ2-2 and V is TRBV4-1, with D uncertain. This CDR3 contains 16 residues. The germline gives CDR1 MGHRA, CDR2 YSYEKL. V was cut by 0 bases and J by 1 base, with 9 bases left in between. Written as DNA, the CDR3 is TGCGCCAGCAGCCAAGACGCCTACCTGAACACCGGGGAGCTGTTTTTT. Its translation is CASSQDAYLNTGELFF.

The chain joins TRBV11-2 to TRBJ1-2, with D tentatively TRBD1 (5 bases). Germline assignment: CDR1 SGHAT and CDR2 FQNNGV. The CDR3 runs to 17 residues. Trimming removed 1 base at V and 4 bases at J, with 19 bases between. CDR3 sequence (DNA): TGTGCCAGCAGCTTAGTACTCACCCCTGGGAGGGGCTATGGCTACACCTTC. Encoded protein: CASSLVLTPGRGYGYTF.

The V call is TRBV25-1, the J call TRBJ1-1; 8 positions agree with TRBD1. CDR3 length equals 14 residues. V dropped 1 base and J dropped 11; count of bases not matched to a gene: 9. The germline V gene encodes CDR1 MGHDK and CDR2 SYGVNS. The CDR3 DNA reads TGTGCCAGCAGTGAATCCCCACGGACAGGGAACGCTTTCTTT. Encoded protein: CASSESPRTGNAFF.

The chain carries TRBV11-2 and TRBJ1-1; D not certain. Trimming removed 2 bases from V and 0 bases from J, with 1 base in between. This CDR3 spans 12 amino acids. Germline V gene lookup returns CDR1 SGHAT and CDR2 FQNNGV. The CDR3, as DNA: TGTGCCAGCAGCTTAATGAACACTGAAGCTTTCTTT. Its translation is CASSLMNTEAFF.

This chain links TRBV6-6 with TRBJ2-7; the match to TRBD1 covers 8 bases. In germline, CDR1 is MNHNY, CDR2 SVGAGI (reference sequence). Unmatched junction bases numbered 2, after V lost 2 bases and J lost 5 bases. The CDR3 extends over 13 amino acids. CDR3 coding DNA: TGTGCCAGCAGTTACGGACAGGGCAACGAGCAGTACTTC. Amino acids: CASSYGQGNEQYF.

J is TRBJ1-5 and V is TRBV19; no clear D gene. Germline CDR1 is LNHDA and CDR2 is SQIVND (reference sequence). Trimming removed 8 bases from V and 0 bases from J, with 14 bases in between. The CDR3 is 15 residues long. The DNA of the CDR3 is TGTGCCAGTGCTTTAGGAAGATATAGCAATCAGCCCCAGCATTTT. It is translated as CASALGRYSNQPQHF. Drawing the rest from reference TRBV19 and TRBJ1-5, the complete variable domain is DGGITQSPKYLFRKEGQNVTLSCEQNLNHDAMYWYRQDPGQGLRLIYYSQIVNDFQKGDIAEGYSVSREKKESFPLTVTSAQKNPTAFYLCASALGRYSNQPQHFGDGTRLSIL.

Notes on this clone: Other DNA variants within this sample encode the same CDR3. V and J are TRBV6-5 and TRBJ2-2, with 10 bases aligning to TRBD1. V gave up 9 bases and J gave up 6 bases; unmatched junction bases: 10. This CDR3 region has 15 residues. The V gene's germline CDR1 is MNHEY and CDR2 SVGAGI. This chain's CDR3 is CASTQGQGRAGELFF. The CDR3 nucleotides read TGTGCCAGTACCCAGGGACAGGGGAGGGCCGGGGAGCTGTTTTTT.

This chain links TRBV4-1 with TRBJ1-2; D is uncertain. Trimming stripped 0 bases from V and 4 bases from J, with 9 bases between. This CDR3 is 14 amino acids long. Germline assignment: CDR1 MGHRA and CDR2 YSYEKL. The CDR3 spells CASSQEGLPYGYTF. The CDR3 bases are TGCGCCAGCAGCCAAGAAGGATTACCCTATGGCTACACCTTC.

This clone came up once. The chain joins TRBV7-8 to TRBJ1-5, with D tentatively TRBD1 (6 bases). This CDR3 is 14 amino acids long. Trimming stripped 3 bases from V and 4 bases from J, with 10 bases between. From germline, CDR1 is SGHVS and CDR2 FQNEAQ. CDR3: CASSLVGGNQPQHF. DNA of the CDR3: TGTGCCAGCAGCTTGGTAGGGGGGAATCAGCCCCAGCATTTT.

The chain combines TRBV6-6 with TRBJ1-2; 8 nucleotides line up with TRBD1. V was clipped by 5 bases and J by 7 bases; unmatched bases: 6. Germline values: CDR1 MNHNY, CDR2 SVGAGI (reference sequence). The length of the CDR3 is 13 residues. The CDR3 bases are TGTGCCAGCAGTCTTGGACAGGGCCGTGGCTACACCTTC. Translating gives CASSLGQGRGYTF.